These 31 T cell receptor beta chains were sequenced from one sample in a study of blood T cell repertoires in COVID-19. TCRdb's table, derived via immunoSEQ multiplex PCR, lists solely in-frame clones and lacks some. Of about 170,000 clones listed, around 82% were seen once; the top ten hold roughly a tenth. Sequenced sample: peripheral blood. The source is a man aged 70 or older with active or convalescent COVID-19.

The chain links TRBV2 to TRBJ1-5; D is perhaps TRBD1 (5 bases). The V gene lost 4 bases and the J gene lost 0 bases, with 13 bases spanning the gap. Per germline, CDR1 SNHLY and CDR2 FYNNEI. There are 16 residues in the CDR3. CDR3 sequence: CASSAPGLLSNQPQHF. In DNA form, the CDR3 reads TGTGCCAGCAGTGCCCCGGGACTGCTTAGCAATCAGCCCCAGCATTTT. Full variable domain (remainder filled in from reference TRBV2 and TRBJ1-5): EPEVTQTPSHQVTQMGQEVILRCVPISNHLYFYWYRQILGQKVEFLVSFYNNEISEKSEIFDDQFSVERPDGSNFTLKIRSTKLEDSAMYFCASSAPGLLSNQPQHFGDGTRLSIL.

This clone was seen a handful of times. CDR3 DNA sequence: TGTGCCTGGAGTGTTCCGAGGACTAGCGGGCACTCCTACGAGCAGTACTTC. It is translated as CAWSVPRTSGHSYEQYF. The J gene is TRBJ2-7, the V gene TRBV30; 11 bases map to TRBD2. The CDR3 contains 17 residues. V trimming: 0 bases; J trimming: 0 bases; junction bases outside the gene matches: 7. Per germline, CDR1 GTSNPN and CDR2 SVGIG (reference sequence). Together with reference TRBV30 and TRBJ2-7, the CDR3 gives the full variable domain: SQTIHQWPATLVQPVGSPLSLECTVEGTSNPNLYWYRQAAGRGLQLLFYSVGIGQISSEVPQNLSASRPQDRQFILSSKKLLLSDSGFYLCAWSVPRTSGHSYEQYFGPGTRLTVT.

This clone was counted a few times. The chain uses TRBV5-6 and TRBJ1-6; D perhaps matches TRBD1 (6 bases). V was cut by 2 bases and J by 5 bases, with 14 bases left in between. The CDR3 has 16 residues. Per germline, CDR1 SGHDT and CDR2 YYEEEE. CDR3 bases: TGTGCCAGCAGCTTCGGCTACAGGGTCCATAATTCACCCCTCCACTTT. Translation gives CASSFGYRVHNSPLHF.

The chain is built from TRBV30 and TRBJ1-2; TRBD1 aligns across 7 bases. The ends lost 4 bases at V and 4 bases at J; junction bases unmatched: 9. The V gene's germline CDR1 is GTSNPN and CDR2 SVGIG (reference sequence). The CDR3 covers 14 residues. The CDR3 DNA sequence: TGTGCCTGGACCCGACAGGGATGGGGCTATGGCTACACCTTC. Translating gives CAWTRQGWGYGYTF.

The chain links TRBV9 to TRBJ1-5; 9 bases map to TRBD1. Germline V gives CDR1 SGDLS, CDR2 YYNGEE. V was pared by 4 bases and J by 4 bases, with 3 bases of the junction left unmatched. There are 14 residues in the CDR3. DNA of the CDR3: TGTGCCAGCAGCCCGACAGGGGGGAATCAGCCCCAGCATTTT. This gives the protein CASSPTGGNQPQHF.

CDR3: CASTHSPGHQNYGYTF. The CDR3 DNA reads as TGTGCCAGCACTCACTCCCCGGGACATCAAAACTATGGCTACACCTTC. This sequence joins TRBV6-2 or TRBV6-3 and TRBJ1-2; a possible D gene is TRBD1 (6 bases). Per the germline V gene, CDR1 is MNHEY and CDR2 is SVGEGT. This CDR3 has 16 residues. The ends were cut back, 7 bases at V and 2 bases at J, with 20 bases in the middle.

The V and J genes are TRBV7-6 and TRBJ2-2; 9 nucleotides line up with TRBD2. V shed 3 bases, J shed 4 bases, and the junction held 3 bases outside the gene matches. The length of the CDR3 is 15 residues. Germline-derived CDR1 and CDR2 are SGHVS and FNYEAQ. The CDR3 is CASSFLAGVTGELFF. CDR3 bases: TGTGCCAGCAGCTTTTTAGCGGGAGTCACCGGGGAGCTGTTTTTT.

The sample holds a few counts of this clone. The rearrangement uses TRBV5-1 and TRBJ2-5; maybe TRBD1 (6 bases). In germline, CDR1 is SGHRS, CDR2 YFSETQ. V gave up 4 bases and J gave up 0 bases, with 10 bases separating them. The CDR3 spans 14 residues. The CDR3 DNA follows: TGCGCCAGCAGCCCCGGACAGTACCAAGAGACCCAGTACTTC. This encodes CASSPGQYQETQYF.

The rearrangement uses TRBV20-1 and TRBJ1-2; no clear D. CDR3 length equals 11 residues. V was shortened by 6 bases and J by 6 bases, with 11 bases between the two germline ends. Germline loops: CDR1 DFQATT, CDR2 SNEGSKA (reference sequence). CDR3 sequence: CSAHSHNGYTF. The CDR3 DNA reads TGCAGTGCCCACAGTCACAATGGCTACACCTTC.

The chain links TRBV19 to TRBJ2-7; 8 bases fit TRBD1. Germline V gene data show CDR1 as LNHDA and CDR2 as SQIVND (reference sequence). The trim removed 6 bases at V and 2 bases at J, leaving 9 bases unmatched. The CDR3 length is 15 residues. The CDR3 here is CASSSPGQGAYEQYF. CDR3 nucleotide sequence: TGTGCCAGTAGCTCCCCCGGACAGGGCGCCTACGAGCAGTACTTC.

The chain combines TRBV6-2 or TRBV6-3 with TRBJ1-1, with 7 bases identical to TRBD1. V trimming: 4 bases; J trimming: 4 bases; junction bases outside the gene matches: 12. The CDR3 is 16 residues long. Germline lookup yields CDR1 MNHEY and CDR2 SVGEGT. As DNA, the CDR3 is TGTGCCAGCAGTTCAGGGGGAAAGGTTGTGAGCACTGAAGCTTTCTTT. This gives the protein CASSSGGKVVSTEAFF.

This chain uses TRBV5-1 with TRBJ2-7, with TRBD2 identical over 13 bases. Germline assignment: CDR1 SGHRS and CDR2 YFSETQ. This CDR3 comprises 15 residues. V was pared by 4 bases and J by 5 bases, with 6 bases of the junction left unmatched. In nucleotides, the CDR3 is TGCGCCAGCAGCCCACTAGCGGGAGGGGTGGACGAGCAGTACTTC. It is translated as CASSPLAGGVDEQYF.

The chain uses TRBV5-1 and TRBJ1-1; D not resolved. Per the germline V gene, CDR1 is SGHRS and CDR2 is YFSETQ. The V gene lost 0 bases and the J gene lost 5 bases, with 11 bases spanning the gap. CDR3 length: 14 residues. The CDR3 loop is CASSLASGETEAFF. CDR3 nucleotides: TGCGCCAGCAGCTTGGCGTCTGGGGAGACTGAAGCTTTCTTT.

V gene TRBV9 combines with J gene TRBJ2-2; 7 nucleotides match TRBD1. The CDR3 totals 14 residues. Germline CDR1 SGDLS, CDR2 YYNGEE. Trimming at V came to 6 bases and at J to 4 bases, leaving 6 bases not matched to a gene. For the CDR3, the DNA is TGTGCCAGCAATAGGGGGCTAACCACCGGGGAGCTGTTTTTT. Protein product: CASNRGLTTGELFF. The full variable domain, its missing parts supplied by reference TRBV9 and TRBJ2-2, is DSGVTQTPKHLITATGQRVTLRCSPRSGDLSVYWYQQSLDQGLQFLIQYYNGEERAKGNILERFSAQQFPDLHSELNLSSLELGDSALYFCASNRGLTTGELFFGEGSRLTVL.

This chain links TRBV27 with TRBJ1-1; 7 bases are a match to TRBD1. Germline CDR1 reads MNHEY; CDR2 reads SMNVEV (reference sequence). V lost 6 bases to trimming and J lost 0 bases; unmatched junction nucleotides: 10. This CDR3 comprises 16 residues. CDR3 protein: CASSKGTATMNTEAFF. CDR3 sequence (DNA): TGTGCCAGCAGCAAAGGGACAGCTACGATGAACACTGAAGCTTTCTTT.

This clone was counted at least ten times. For the CDR3, the DNA is TGTGCCAGCAGTTTATCGAGACAGAATGAAGCTTTCTTT. As protein: CASSLSRQNEAFF. This chain uses TRBV27 with TRBJ1-1, with D possibly being TRBD1 (5 bases). CDR1 is MNHEY, CDR2 SMNVEV, per germline (reference sequence). This CDR3 spans 13 amino acids. The V end lost 0 bases, the J end lost 7 bases, and 9 bases lay between the germline ends.

This chain links TRBV15 with TRBJ2-1, with 9 bases matching TRBD2. Germline V gene sequence: CDR1 LNHNV, CDR2 YYDKDF (reference sequence). Germline trimming cut 1 base from V and 5 bases from J; bases unmatched to any gene: 3. The CDR3 is 15 residues long. The CDR3 DNA reads TGTGCCACCAGCAGAGGACTAGCGGCGAACAATGAGCAGTTCTTC. This sequence encodes CATSRGLAANNEQFF.

This chain uses TRBV27 with TRBJ1-6; D not certain. CDR1 and CDR2 from the germline V gene are MNHEY and SMNVEV (reference sequence). The CDR3 has 17 amino acids. V was pared by 4 bases and J by 0 bases, with 13 bases between. The CDR3 loop is CASSSSSMSSYNSPLHF. The CDR3 DNA sequence: TGTGCCAGCAGTTCTTCCTCTATGAGCTCCTATAATTCACCCCTCCACTTT.

This chain connects TRBV4-1 to TRBJ2-1; TRBD1 might be the D (6 bases). Germline assignment: CDR1 MGHRA and CDR2 YSYEKL. CDR3 size: 19 residues. V gave up 1 base and J gave up 8 bases, with 27 bases separating them. The CDR3 protein is CASSQGSPRGQSLSYEQFF. The CDR3 nucleotides read TGCGCCAGCAGCCAAGGGTCCCCCCGAGGACAGAGTTTGTCCTATGAGCAGTTCTTC.

The rearrangement joins TRBV2 to TRBJ1-6; 11 bases map to TRBD1. With V trimmed by 4 bases and J by 10 bases, 3 bases remained unmatched. Germline V gives CDR1 SNHLY, CDR2 FYNNEI. This CDR3 spans 14 amino acids. In nucleotides, the CDR3 is TGTGCCAGCAGTGGGACAGGGGGCCAGTCACCCCTCCACTTT. This sequence encodes CASSGTGGQSPLHF.

V is TRBV30 and J is TRBJ2-3; the match to TRBD2 covers 8 bases. The length of the CDR3 is 17 residues. Germline assignment: CDR1 GTSNPN and CDR2 SVGIG (reference sequence). The V gene end was trimmed by 5 bases and the J gene end by 0 bases; junction bases not matched to a gene: 13. CDR3 coding DNA: TGTGCCTGGGCCCCTCGGGGGGGACCCACGAGCACAGATACGCAGTATTTT. Amino acid sequence: CAWAPRGGPTSTDTQYF.

The chain carries TRBV6-5 and TRBJ1-1, with unresolved D. The CDR3 runs to 13 residues. V was cut by 6 bases and J by 0 bases, with 8 bases left in between. Germline loops: CDR1 MNHEY, CDR2 SVGAGI. The CDR3 is CASRMTVNTEAFF. CDR3 sequence (DNA): TGTGCCAGCAGGATGACTGTGAACACTGAAGCTTTCTTT.

This chain joins TRBV10-2 and TRBJ2-7; D may be TRBD2 (6 bases). With 3 bases removed from V and 7 bases from J, the gap between germline ends came to 19 bases. The CDR3 has 15 amino acids. Germline values: CDR1 WSHSY, CDR2 SAAADI. The CDR3: CASSDWGPRGREQYF. CDR3 DNA: TGCGCCAGCAGTGATTGGGGACCGCGAGGGAGGGAGCAGTACTTC.

The chain joins TRBV5-5 to TRBJ2-2; 8 nucleotides agree with TRBD2. The J segment lost 4 bases and the V segment lost 4 bases, leaving 9 bases of the junction unmatched. CDR3 length: 16 amino acids. The germline V gene encodes CDR1 SGHKS and CDR2 YYEKEE (reference sequence). The CDR3 loop is CASSPRQRGTTGELFF. In nucleotides, the CDR3 is TGTGCCAGCAGCCCTCGGCAGCGGGGGACCACCGGGGAGCTGTTTTTT.

This sequence joins TRBV29-1 and TRBJ2-1; TRBD2 aligns across 8 bases. The CDR3 has 14 residues. Per the germline V gene, CDR1 is SQVTM and CDR2 is ANQGSEA. Germline trimming cut 8 bases from V and 0 bases from J; bases unmatched to any gene: 6. The CDR3 loop reads CSTPGGGSYNEQFF. The CDR3 DNA sequence: TGCAGCACCCCGGGGGGGGGCTCCTACAATGAGCAGTTCTTC.

V and J are TRBV6-2 or TRBV6-3 and TRBJ2-2, with 7 nucleotides matching TRBD1. V trimming: 6 bases; J trimming: 0 bases; junction bases outside the gene matches: 7. Germline lookup yields CDR1 MNHEY and CDR2 SVGEGT. This CDR3 has 16 amino acids. In nucleotides, the CDR3 is TGTGCCAGCAGCCCGGGGACAGCCGCGAACACCGGGGAGCTGTTTTTT. Protein: CASSPGTAANTGELFF.

J is TRBJ2-7 and V is TRBV6-5; D may be TRBD1 (5 bases). Germline V CDR1 and CDR2: MNHEY, SVGAGI. Trimming took off 7 bases at V and 3 bases at J, with 19 bases between the two ends. The CDR3 is 15 residues long. CDR3 in amino acids: CASTVRRGAGYEQYF. The CDR3 nucleotides are TGTGCCAGCACCGTACGAAGGGGTGCAGGCTACGAGCAGTACTTC.

V and J are TRBV5-1 and TRBJ2-7, with TRBD2 identical over 7 bases. This CDR3 spans 17 amino acids. V shed 1 base, J shed 3 bases, and the junction held 13 bases outside the gene matches. Per germline, CDR1 SGHRS and CDR2 YFSETQ. CDR3 in DNA: TGCGCCAGCAGCTTGTCTCCGGGGGGTGTAGCGAGCTACGAGCAGTACTTC. Residues: CASSLSPGGVASYEQYF.

This clone was observed a handful of times. The chain links TRBV6-5 to TRBJ2-2; 8 bases line up with TRBD1. The CDR3 has 15 amino acids. The germline V gene encodes CDR1 MNHEY and CDR2 SVGAGI. With V trimmed by 2 bases and J by 4 bases, 3 bases remained unmatched. Here the CDR3 reads CASSYPTGGTGELFF. The CDR3 DNA reads TGTGCCAGCAGTTACCCCACAGGGGGCACCGGGGAGCTGTTTTTT.

The rearrangement uses TRBV9 and TRBJ2-1; D uncertain. The germline V and J ends were trimmed by 2 bases and 5 bases, with 23 bases remaining between them. This CDR3 has 18 amino acids. Germline assignment: CDR1 SGDLS and CDR2 YYNGEE. CDR3 sequence reads: CASSVSPPGSPNDNEQFF. CDR3 DNA sequence: TGTGCCAGCAGCGTCAGCCCCCCCGGGTCACCTAACGACAATGAGCAGTTCTTC.

The chain recombines TRBV14 with TRBJ1-4, with 9 positions matching TRBD1. V shed 4 bases, J shed 7 bases, and the junction held 13 bases outside the gene matches. The CDR3 has 17 amino acids. Germline V gene sequence: CDR1 SGHDN, CDR2 FVKESK. CDR3 bases: TGTGCCAGCAGCCGTTTCGCGACCGGGACAGGGCGTGAAAAACTGTTTTTT. This codes for CASSRFATGTGREKLFF.